The rows below give T cell receptor beta chains drawn from one sample of a study of blood T cell repertoires in COVID-19. Generated by immunoSEQ multiplex PCR, the TCRdb table keeps only in-frame clones and is missing some. The sample shows about 92,000 clones, around 75% of them seen only once. Material for sequencing was peripheral blood. These receptors all come from a woman of 80 years or more with active or convalescent COVID-19. Both conserved end residues are trimmed from each CDR3. Size tells how often a clone was seen (once, few, many) or the class of an expanded clone, and some rows leave it out.

clone size	V gene	J gene	CDR3 protein
NA	TRBV6-2/TRBV6-3	TRBJ2-5	ASSQGLAGGLPQY
NA	TRBV6-1	TRBJ1-1	ASSPTQGNTEAF
NA	TRBV2	TRBJ2-7	ASAWANYEQY
NA	TRBV16	TRBJ1-2	ASSQGQAPHYGYT
NA	TRBV30	TRBJ2-1	AWSGRGPSNSYNEQF
NA	TRBV10-3	TRBJ2-7	ASTPGLPTYEQY
NA	TRBV4-1	TRBJ1-5	ASSQEGGRSNQPQH
NA	TRBV5-1	TRBJ2-7	ASSQFGGGPNYEQY
few	TRBV6-4	TRBJ2-3	ASSVEAGGPDTQY
once	TRBV4-3	TRBJ2-1	ASSRTERANNEQF
NA	TRBV4-1	TRBJ2-7	ASSQDLSRSYEQY
NA	TRBV9	TRBJ2-1	ASSPYPSGSGGNEQF
NA	TRBV6-5	TRBJ2-3	ATGLAGGTDTQY
NA	TRBV29-1	TRBJ1-4	SVEEALERKLF
NA	TRBV5-4	TRBJ2-7	ASSIQGSYEQY
NA	TRBV2	TRBJ1-6	ASRRTTVGNSPLH
few	TRBV6-2/TRBV6-3	TRBJ1-1	ASSYRTGGDTEAF
NA	TRBV7-2	TRBJ2-7	ASSGRGPGPSSAYEQY
NA	TRBV28	TRBJ2-3	ASSPVAGGKTDTQY
NA	TRBV30	TRBJ2-3	AWSVRSAGTQY
many	TRBV7-2	TRBJ2-3	ASSSTGWSTDTQY
NA	TRBV30	TRBJ2-3	AWSTGGPDTQY
NA	TRBV11-1	TRBJ1-3	ASSLEDGNTIY
once	TRBV6-4	TRBJ2-1	ASSQKPTGYPHEQF
NA	TRBV6-2/TRBV6-3	TRBJ2-5	ASSYSLRAQY
NA	TRBV6-2/TRBV6-3	TRBJ2-7	ASSYNGLAGDYEQY
NA	TRBV2	TRBJ1-5	ASRLGQEFGNQPQH
NA	TRBV3-1/TRBV3-2	TRBJ2-7	ASSQQGLGYEQY
NA	TRBV4-1	TRBJ1-2	ASSQAKKANYGYT
NA	TRBV5-1	TRBJ2-4	ASSLGTGQNIQY